A selection of T cell receptor beta chains follows, all from one sample in a study of OX40 agonist ivuxolimab in advanced cancers. Assay used: immunoSEQ multiplex PCR; TCRdb lists only in-frame clones, some missing. This table holds tens of thousands of clones, 80% to 90% found once. Material: CD4+ or CD8+ T cells sorted from blood, obtained in a trial of the OX40 agonist ivuxolimab. These receptor sequences come from an adult with an advanced solid tumor such as melanoma, head and neck, liver or kidney cancer. Both conserved end residues are part of each CDR3. Each record gives: V gene, clone size, D gene, J gene, CDR3 DNA, CDR3 protein. A D gene is named only where the DNA matches it firmly. Where a row states a size, it is once, few, many or the class of an expanded clone; other rows omit it.

>TRBV6-6|.|TRBD1|TRBJ1-1
TGTGCCAGCAGTTACCTAGGGGGCGTATCTGAAGCTTTCTTT
CASSYLGGVSEAFF
>TRBV27|.|TRBD1|TRBJ1-1
TGTGCCAGCAGGGGACAGTTGAACACTGAAGCTTTCTTT
CASRGQLNTEAFF
>TRBV28|.|.|TRBJ1-1
TGTGCCAGCAGAGCCGACAGGTTAATGAACACTGAAGCTTTCTTT
CASRADRLMNTEAFF
>TRBV28|.|.|TRBJ2-5
TGTGCCAGCATTTCGGGTGGGGCGGGTGAGACCCAGTACTTC
CASISGGAGETQYF
>TRBV5-1|once|TRBD1|TRBJ2-3
TGCGCCAGCAGCCTAGACAGGGTCGGAGATACGCAGTATTTT
CASSLDRVGDTQYF
>TRBV5-8|.|.|TRBJ1-4
TGTGCCAGCAGCTTGGGAGGTGCAACTAATGAAAAACTGTTTTTT
CASSLGGATNEKLFF
>TRBV6-5|.|.|TRBJ2-2
TGTGCCAGCAGGCGGGAAGGGTTAAACGGGGAGCTGTTTTTT
CASRREGLNGELFF
>TRBV5-1|.|.|TRBJ1-1
TGCGCCAGCAGCTTGGTATGGTCGGGACTCAACACTGAAGCTTTCTTT
CASSLVWSGLNTEAFF
>TRBV9|.|TRBD2|TRBJ2-5
TGTGCCAGCGGGCGGGGGGAGAGAGAGACCCAGTACTTC
CASGRGERETQYF
>TRBV7-2|.|.|TRBJ2-7
TGTGCCAGCAGCTTTGGGGCTGGGCAGGGTCTCGAGCAGTACTTC
CASSFGAGQGLEQYF
>TRBV10-3|.|.|TRBJ1-2
TGTGCCATCAGTGAAAAGGGTTTGGGCTATGGCTACACCTTC
CAISEKGLGYGYTF
>TRBV6-5|.|.|TRBJ2-3
TGTGCCAGCAGTCAACGGGGGCGAGGGACAGATACGCAGTATTTT
CASSQRGRGTDTQYF
>TRBV2|.|.|TRBJ1-2
TGTGCCAGCAGTGAAGGGCGCAGGGTTGGTGGCTACACCTTC
CASSEGRRVGGYTF
>TRBV10-1|.|TRBD2|TRBJ2-3
TGCGCCAGCAGTGTCTCTAGCGGGGGGCAGGATACGCAGTATTTT
CASSVSSGGQDTQYF
>TRBV10-1|.|.|TRBJ1-1
TGCGCCAGCAGTGACGGGGTGGACATGAACACTGAAGCTTTCTTT
CASSDGVDMNTEAFF
>TRBV19|.|.|TRBJ2-5
TGTGCCAGTAGTATTTCGCAGCGGGAGACCCAGTACTTC
CASSISQRETQYF
>TRBV28|.|TRBD2|TRBJ2-7
TGTGCCAGCAGTCGGACTAGCGGGAGAAACGAGCAGTACTTC
CASSRTSGRNEQYF
>TRBV4-2|.|TRBD1|TRBJ1-2
TGTGCCAGCAGCCAAGATAGCGGACAGGGCGCCGGTCGCTATGGCTACACCTTC
CASSQDSGQGAGRYGYTF
>TRBV6-6|once|.|TRBJ2-7
TGTGCCAGCACCCATGGTGGGGTCCAAAAGGGGCTCGAGCAGTACTTC
CASTHGGVQKGLEQYF
>TRBV11-2|few|.|TRBJ1-5
TGTGCCAGCAGCTTAAGAGAAAATCAGCCCCAGCATTTT
CASSLRENQPQHF
>TRBV18|.|.|TRBJ1-1
TGTGCCAGCTCACCGATGACGGGGAACACTGAAGCTTTCTTT
CASSPMTGNTEAFF
>TRBV5-1|.|TRBD2|TRBJ2-5
TGCGCCAGCAGCTTCGGGACTAGGCGGGAGACCCAGTACTTC
CASSFGTRRETQYF
>TRBV18|.|TRBD2|TRBJ2-3
TGTGCCAGCTCACATGGACTAGCGGGGGGGCAGGATACGCAGTATTTT
CASSHGLAGGQDTQYF
>TRBV7-3|.|.|TRBJ2-1
TGTGCCAGCAGCTCTACTCAAGGAGACTCCTGGGTCTTC
CASSSTQGDSWVF
>TRBV9|.|.|TRBJ2-2
TGTGCCAGCAGCGTAGGACAGGCCCTGGGCTCCTTCACCGGGGAGCTGTTTTTT
CASSVGQALGSFTGELFF
>TRBV11-2|once|TRBD1|TRBJ2-5
TGTGCCAGCAGCCCGGACAGGGGCATACAAGAGACCCAGTACTTC
CASSPDRGIQETQYF
>TRBV27|.|.|TRBJ2-7
TGTGCCAGCAGGAGACTCGGTTCCTACGAGCAGTACTTC
CASRRLGSYEQYF
>TRBV5-1|.|.|TRBJ2-7
TGCGCCAGCAGCTTGGCCGGCGGGGCTGCCTACGAGCAGTACTTC
CASSLAGGAAYEQYF
>TRBV29-1|.|.|TRBJ1-5
TGCAGCGCCACATCCGGGGATCAGCCCCAGCATTTT
CSATSGDQPQHF
>TRBV6-1|.|TRBD2|TRBJ2-3
TGTGCCAGCAGTGGTGTCCTAGCGGGGGGGCAAGATACGCAGTATTTT
CASSGVLAGGQDTQYF
>TRBV7-3|.|TRBD2|TRBJ2-1
TGTGCCAGCAGCCCGGGACTAGCGGGCTACAATGAGCAGTTCTTC
CASSPGLAGYNEQFF
>TRBV2|.|.|TRBJ2-3
TGTGCCAGCAGCCGAACTAGCACAGATACGCAGTATTTT
CASSRTSTDTQYF
>TRBV5-1|.|TRBD1|TRBJ2-1
TGCGCCAGCAGCTTGGGTGACAGGGCGAGGGGAGATGAGCAGTTCTTC
CASSLGDRARGDEQFF
>TRBV10-1|.|.|TRBJ1-5
TGCGCCAGCAGTGACAGGGGAGAACAGCCCCAGCATTTT
CASSDRGEQPQHF
>TRBV20-1|.|.|TRBJ1-1
TGCAGTGCTAGATGGCAGGGCGAAGCTTTCTTT
CSARWQGEAFF
>TRBV7-3|.|.|TRBJ2-2
TGTGCCAGCAGTCCTGGACCCGCGAACACCGGGGAGCTGTTTTTT
CASSPGPANTGELFF
>TRBV11-3|.|TRBD2|TRBJ2-1
TGTGCCAGCAGCCAGCGGGAGACAAAACGGGATGAGCAGTTCTTC
CASSQRETKRDEQFF
>TRBV20-1|.|.|TRBJ1-1
TGCAGTGCTAGTTGGGACACTGAAGCTTTCTTT
CSASWDTEAFF
>TRBV7-9|.|.|TRBJ2-1
TGTGCCAGCTTAAGGGCGCAAGGCGATGAGCAGTTCTTC
CASLRAQGDEQFF
>TRBV6-1|.|.|TRBJ1-5
TGTGCCAGCAGTGAAGAGAGAAGACATAGCAATCAGCCCCAGCATTTT
CASSEERRHSNQPQHF
>TRBV4-1|.|.|TRBJ1-5
TGCGCCAGCAGCCAACAACAGGGAGGGCAGCCCCAGCATTTT
CASSQQQGGQPQHF
>TRBV7-3|once|.|TRBJ2-5
TGTGCCAGCAGCCAGGGGGGAGAGACCCAGTACTTC
CASSQGGETQYF
>TRBV5-4|.|TRBD1|TRBJ2-1
TGTGCCAGCAGCTCCCCGGGACAGCCTTACAATGAGCAGTTCTTC
CASSSPGQPYNEQFF
>TRBV10-3|.|TRBD2|TRBJ2-3
TGTGCCATTGGGGCGGGGGGTAGCACAGATACGCAGTATTTT
CAIGAGGSTDTQYF
>TRBV9|.|.|TRBJ2-1
TGTGCCAGCAGCGTAGGGGCAGGGTCCTACAATGAGCAGTTCTTC
CASSVGAGSYNEQFF
>TRBV2|few|.|TRBJ1-4
TGTGCCAGCAGTGAAAGGGAAAAACTGTTTTTT
CASSEREKLFF
>TRBV30|.|TRBD1|TRBJ1-3
TGTGCCTGGGACAGGGTGGGATCTGGAAACACCATATATTTT
CAWDRVGSGNTIYF